The 27 T cell receptor beta chains reported below all come from one sample, sequenced in a study of blood T cell repertoires in COVID-19 (TCRdb year 2020). The method was the immunoSEQ multiplex PCR assay. What TCRdb holds here is the immuneACCESS table cut down to in-frame rearrangements. Part of the clones is not present; checked against another copy, under half of the missing clones reflect an unresolved V gene, and the others are unexplained. Present in this sample are 200,000 to 250,000 clones, around 89% of which were seen just once. In total, the top ten clones hold under 3% of the sample. Sequenced sample: PBMCs or T cells enriched from blood (not recorded which). The receptors were sampled from a young woman who had recovered from COVID-19.

This chain connects TRBV7-3 to TRBJ2-2; 10 bases match TRBD2. The CDR3 is 14 residues long. Germline V gives CDR1 SGHTA, CDR2 FQGTGA. With V trimmed by 5 bases and J by 8 bases, 5 bases remained unmatched. CDR3 in DNA: TGTGCCAGCAGCCCACTAGCGGGGAGAGGGGAGCTGTTTTTT. Encoded protein: CASSPLAGRGELFF.

This clone came up once. This chain links TRBV7-3 with TRBJ2-1, with 11 positions matching TRBD2. The CDR3 has 17 residues. Germline V lookup: CDR1 SGHTA, CDR2 FQGTGA. The junction had 6 bases not matched to a gene; V was cut back by 5 bases and J by 0 bases. The chain's CDR3 is CASSPASGRSSYNEQFF. In DNA, the CDR3 is TGTGCCAGCAGCCCCGCTAGCGGGAGGAGCTCCTACAATGAGCAGTTCTTC.

The chain uses TRBV13 and TRBJ1-1, with D perhaps TRBD1 (6 bases). The CDR3 runs to 12 residues. Germline lookup yields CDR1 PRHDT and CDR2 FYEKMQ (reference sequence). V lost 6 bases and J lost 5, with 10 bases in between. The CDR3 protein is CASSPTGTEAFF. The CDR3 nucleotides read TGTGCCAGCAGTCCAACAGGGACTGAAGCTTTCTTT. The full variable domain, its missing parts supplied by reference TRBV13 and TRBJ1-1, is AAGVIQSPRHLIKEKRETATLKCYPIPRHDTVYWYQQGPGQDPQFLISFYEKMQSDKGSIPDRFSAQQFSDYHSELNMSSLELGDSALYFCASSPTGTEAFFGQGTRLTVV.

J is TRBJ2-2 and V is TRBV5-1; D might be TRBD1 (6 bases). The CDR3 is 15 residues long. The V and J ends lost 4 bases and 4 bases respectively, with 14 bases between them. Looked up from germline, CDR1 is SGHRS and CDR2 is YFSETQ. CDR3 in DNA: TGCGCCAGCAGCCGACCGAGGGGGAGCACCGGGGAGCTGTTTTTT. Amino acid sequence: CASSRPRGSTGELFF.

The J gene is TRBJ1-3, the V gene TRBV19; 7 bases agree with TRBD1. V lost 8 bases to trimming and J lost 2 bases; unmatched junction nucleotides: 9. There are 15 residues in the CDR3. Germline CDR1 is LNHDA and CDR2 is SQIVND (reference sequence). CDR3 bases: TGTGCCAGTGTCCGACAGGGCAGCCCTGGAAACACCATATATTTT. Translating it yields CASVRQGSPGNTIYF.

This clone was detected once. This chain uses TRBV7-3 with TRBJ2-5; 15 bases agree with TRBD2. The junction had 12 bases not matched to a gene; V was cut back by 5 bases and J by 5 bases. The CDR3 contains 18 residues. The V gene's germline CDR1 is SGHTA and CDR2 FQGTGA. CDR3 DNA sequence: TGTGCCAGCAGCGTCATCACGCGGACTAGCGGGGGGGCTGAGACCCAGTACTTC. Translation: CASSVITRTSGGAETQYF.

The chain links TRBV5-1 to TRBJ2-2, with TRBD1 matching 8 bases. Germline trimming cut 2 bases from V and 4 bases from J; bases unmatched to any gene: 13. From germline, CDR1 is SGHRS and CDR2 YFSETQ. The CDR3 runs 18 residues. CDR3 sequence: CASSFPPRQGRSTGELFF. The CDR3 coding sequence is TGCGCCAGCAGCTTCCCCCCAAGACAGGGGCGCAGCACCGGGGAGCTGTTTTTT.

V usage is TRBV5-1 and J usage is TRBJ1-5, with 9 positions matching TRBD1. The V and J ends lost 4 bases and 7 bases, in that order; junction bases with no gene match: 9. Per the germline V gene, CDR1 is SGHRS and CDR2 is YFSETQ. The length of the CDR3 is 15 residues. CDR3 loop: CASSMDRGQDQPQHF. The CDR3 DNA is TGCGCCAGCAGCATGGACAGGGGTCAGGACCAGCCCCAGCATTTT.

The genes are TRBV4-2 and TRBJ2-2, with D perhaps matching TRBD2 (6 bases). With 1 base removed from V and 7 bases from J, the gap between germline ends came to 10 bases. CDR3 length equals 14 residues. Per the germline V gene, CDR1 is LGHNA and CDR2 is YNFKEQ. The CDR3 DNA follows: TGTGCCAGCAGCCAAGGGAGGGCCGGCGGGGAGCTGTTTTTT. It codes for CASSQGRAGGELFF.

CDR3 sequence reads: CASISPSGSGNTIYF. The CDR3, as DNA: TGTGCCAGTATCTCTCCGTCGGGGAGTGGAAACACCATATATTTT. This chain uses TRBV19 with TRBJ1-3; D is ambiguous. Trimming left V 7 bases short and J 3 bases short, with 16 bases between. Germline V gives CDR1 LNHDA, CDR2 SQIVND (reference sequence). The CDR3 totals 15 residues.

The chain combines TRBV4-2 with TRBJ2-3; TRBD1 is a possible D gene (5 bases). Germline CDR1 LGHNA, CDR2 YNFKEQ. The ends were cut back, 0 bases at V and 2 bases at J, with 9 bases in the middle. The CDR3 runs 15 residues. CDR3 DNA sequence: TGTGCCAGCAGCCAAGAAGACAGACCCACAGATACGCAGTATTTT. This translates into CASSQEDRPTDTQYF.

The chain couples TRBV7-3 to TRBJ2-3, with 10 bases aligning to TRBD1. The CDR3 contains 16 residues. The V gene's germline CDR1 is SGHTA and CDR2 FQGTGA. Trimming removed 5 bases from V and 4 bases from J; junction bases left unmatched: 9. CDR3 DNA sequence: TGTGCCAGCAGCCGCCAGACAGGGGGCGGAGCAGATACGCAGTATTTT. Amino acid sequence: CASSRQTGGGADTQYF. The variable domain in full, with the rest retrieved from reference TRBV7-3 and TRBJ2-3, is GAGVSQTPSNKVTEKGKYVELRCDPISGHTALYWYRQSLGQGPEFLIYFQGTGAADDSGLPNDRFFAVRPEGSVSTLKIQRTERGDSAVYLCASSRQTGGGADTQYFGPGTRLTVL.

V is TRBV18 and J is TRBJ1-2; D not resolved. This CDR3 contains 14 residues. The germline V and J ends were trimmed by 2 bases and 0 bases, with 7 bases remaining between them. Germline V CDR1 and CDR2: KGHSH, LQKENI. The CDR3 spells CASSPGETNYGYTF. The CDR3 DNA sequence: TGTGCCAGCTCACCAGGGGAGACTAACTATGGCTACACCTTC.

The J gene is TRBJ1-1, the V gene TRBV13; D possibly corresponds to TRBD1 (6 bases). The V gene lost 0 bases and the J gene lost 8 bases, with 16 bases spanning the gap. Germline values: CDR1 PRHDT, CDR2 FYEKMQ (reference sequence). The CDR3 runs 15 residues. CDR3 DNA sequence: TGTGCCAGCAGCTTAGGTGGGACATCTCACGCAGAAGCTTTCTTT. Translating gives CASSLGGTSHAEAFF. The entire variable domain, with the rest obtained from reference TRBV13 and TRBJ1-1, is as follows: AAGVIQSPRHLIKEKRETATLKCYPIPRHDTVYWYQQGPGQDPQFLISFYEKMQSDKGSIPDRFSAQQFSDYHSELNMSSLELGDSALYFCASSLGGTSHAEAFFGQGTRLTVV.

The V gene is TRBV7-2, the J gene TRBJ2-5; 7 bases are shared with TRBD1. V shed 5 bases and J 10 bases; nucleotides not matched to a gene: 13. The CDR3 length is 14 residues. CDR1 is SGHTA and CDR2 is FQGNSA in the germline V gene. CDR3 residues: CASSPPGTVSFQYF. CDR3 coding DNA: TGTGCCAGCAGCCCTCCCGGGACAGTGAGTTTCCAGTACTTC.

The gene calls are TRBV20-1 and TRBJ2-3, with a weak D call TRBD2 (6 bases). The V gene's germline CDR1 is DFQATT and CDR2 SNEGSKA (reference sequence). This CDR3 is built from 14 residues. Between the trimmed V and J ends, which lost 3 bases and 8 bases, there was a span of 18 bases. The CDR3 here is CSASWSASRGTQYF. The CDR3 nucleotides are TGCAGTGCTAGTTGGTCAGCGTCGCGGGGTACGCAGTATTTT.

This clone was observed a few times. The chain joins TRBV7-9 to TRBJ1-2, with a possible D match to TRBD1 (6 bases). This CDR3 comprises 16 residues. Trimming cost V 2 bases and J 6 bases, with 19 bases left between them. Germline CDR1 and CDR2: SEHNR and FQNEAQ (reference sequence). This CDR3 is CASSLTWGRGRDGYTF. The DNA of the CDR3 is TGTGCCAGCAGCTTAACCTGGGGTAGGGGGAGAGATGGCTACACCTTC. Full variable domain (outside the CDR3, taken from reference TRBV7-9 and TRBJ1-2): DTGVSQNPRHKITKRGQNVTFRCDPISEHNRLYWYRQTLGQGPEFLTYFQNEAQLEKSRLLSDRFSAERPKGSFSTLEIQRTEQGDSAMYLCASSLTWGRGRDGYTFGSGTRLTVV.

The rearrangement links TRBV5-8 to TRBJ1-1; a possible D gene is TRBD1 (5 bases). The V end was cut by 7 bases, the J end by 2 bases, with 12 bases between. The CDR3 consists of 13 residues. The germline CDR1 and CDR2 sequences are SGHTS and YDEGEE. CDR3 residues: CASGHRYNTEAFF. The DNA for the CDR3 is TGTGCCAGCGGACACCGTTACAACACTGAAGCTTTCTTT.

V usage is TRBV4-3 and J usage is TRBJ1-4; D is unresolved. CDR3 size: 14 residues. Germline CDR1 LGHNA, CDR2 YSLEER. The germline V and J ends were trimmed by 4 bases and 4 bases, with 10 bases remaining between them. The CDR3 DNA sequence: TGCGCCAGCAGCCCTAGAGATCTTAATGAAAAACTGTTTTTT. Translated, it gives CASSPRDLNEKLFF.

This chain links TRBV6-5 with TRBJ2-2; the D gene is possibly TRBD1 (6 bases). The germline V gene has CDR1 MNHEY and CDR2 SVGAGI. Trimming shortened V by 3 bases and J by 5 bases, and 13 bases separated the two germline ends. The CDR3 loop spans 15 amino acids. CDR3 DNA sequence: TGTGCCAGCAGTTATCGCACAGGGACGACCGGGGAGCTGTTTTTT. Translation gives CASSYRTGTTGELFF.

V gene TRBV6-1 combines with J gene TRBJ2-7; no clear D. CDR3 length equals 16 residues. V was shortened by 0 bases and J by 1 base, with 13 bases between the two germline ends. Germline V lookup: CDR1 MNHNS, CDR2 SASEGT. The CDR3 DNA reads as TGTGCCAGCAGTGAAGCGGCCCCAGGATCTTCCTACGAGCAGTACTTC. Protein product: CASSEAAPGSSYEQYF.

This chain joins TRBV5-1 and TRBJ2-3; 7 bases match TRBD1. Germline CDR1 and CDR2: SGHRS and YFSETQ. This CDR3 has 15 residues. Losses at the gene ends were 5 bases for V and 0 bases for J; bases not matched to a gene: 6. CDR3 coding DNA: TGCGCCAGCAGTCGACAGGGAGCTAGCACAGATACGCAGTATTTT. This codes for CASSRQGASTDTQYF.

The chain combines TRBV6-2 or TRBV6-3 with TRBJ2-3; D unclear. From germline, CDR1 is MNHEY and CDR2 SVGEGT. This CDR3 has 13 residues. Trimming stripped 6 bases from V and 2 bases from J, with 9 bases between. The CDR3 sequence is CASSPFLTDTQYF. The CDR3 coding sequence is TGTGCCAGCAGCCCCTTCCTCACAGATACGCAGTATTTT.

This rearrangement joins TRBV7-9 to TRBJ2-1; D is perhaps TRBD1 (6 bases). The CDR3 consists of 13 residues. Germline V gene lookup returns CDR1 SEHNR and CDR2 FQNEAQ (reference sequence). The V end was cut by 5 bases, the J end by 7 bases, with 12 bases between. The CDR3 DNA reads TGTGCCAGCAGCGTGACAGGCAATAATGAGCAGTTCTTC. Its protein is CASSVTGNNEQFF.

This clone was seen just once. The chain carries TRBV21-1 and TRBJ1-6; the D call of TRBD1 is as the table states it, not checked on the DNA. TRBV21-1 is recorded as a pseudogene. This CDR3 is built from 17 residues. CDR3 sequence (DNA): TGTGCCAGCAGCATTCGATCAGGGGGCATCTATAATTCACCCCTCCACTTT. Translation gives CASSIRSGGIYNSPLHF.

CDR3 nucleotide sequence: TGTGCCAGCAGCTTACCCGGACAGGGGACCAATGAGCAGTTCTTC. It codes for CASSLPGQGTNEQFF. J is TRBJ2-1 and V is TRBV7-2, with TRBD1 matching over 9 bases. The CDR3 has 15 residues. V dropped 2 bases and J dropped 6; count of bases not matched to a gene: 5. Germline CDR1 reads SGHTA; CDR2 reads FQGNSA.

Remarks on this clone: The identical CDR3 is also encoded by other nucleotide sequences in the sample. This rearrangement joins TRBV4-3 to TRBJ1-2; D might be TRBD1 (6 bases). V lost 1 base and J lost 5, with 11 bases in between. The V gene's germline CDR1 is LGHNA and CDR2 YSLEER. The CDR3 has 14 residues. CDR3 in DNA: TGCGCCAGCAGCCAAGCACAGGGAGGGTATGGCTACACCTTC. This codes for CASSQAQGGYGYTF.